The rows below give T cell receptor beta chains drawn from one sample of a study of blood T cell repertoires in COVID-19. Only in-frame clones appear in the TCRdb table, and some are missing; sequencing was by immunoSEQ multiplex PCR. The sample comprises 120,000 to 150,000 clones, approximately 80% of which are singletons, and around 1.6% rests with the top ten. The sample consisted of PBMCs or T cells enriched from blood (not recorded which). Receptor source: a woman under 30 who had been exposed to COVID-19. The CDR3 runs from the conserved cysteine through the conserved F or W. D genes are given only for firm matches. Clone size is not always given. Where it is, it says once, few, many or a class for expanded clones.

-	-	TRBV10-3	TRBJ2-7	16	CAISESVVADSYEQYF	TGTGCCATCAGTGAGTCGGTAGTAGCGGACTCCTACGAGCAGTACTTC
-	few	TRBV21-1	TRBJ1-1	13	CASIRDRNTEAFF	TGTGCCAGCATCCGGGACAGGAACACTGAAGCTTTCTTT
TRBD2	-	TRBV3-1/TRBV3-2	TRBJ2-7	14	CASSRSAGGNEQYF	TGTGCCAGCAGCCGAAGTGCGGGAGGGAACGAGCAGTACTTC
-	few	TRBV10-2	TRBJ2-2	14	CASAEIHNTGELFF	TGCGCCAGCGCGGAGATTCATAACACCGGGGAGCTGTTTTTT
-	many	TRBV29-1	TRBJ1-1	14	CSVRLTGMNTEAFF	TGCAGCGTTCGTCTTACAGGGATGAACACTGAAGCTTTCTTT
TRBD2	-	TRBV7-9	TRBJ2-3	19	CASSLVLAGFSWGTDTQYF	TGTGCCAGCAGCTTAGTCCTAGCGGGATTTTCGTGGGGCACAGATACGCAGTATTTT
-	-	TRBV19	TRBJ1-5	17	CASSMRGGTPLNQPQHF	TGTGCCAGTAGTATGCGAGGGGGAACTCCTCTTAATCAGCCCCAGCATTTT
-	-	TRBV11-3	TRBJ2-2	12	CASSAHRGELFF	TGTGCCAGCAGCGCCCACAGGGGGGAGCTGTTTTTT
TRBD1	few	TRBV4-2	TRBJ1-1	14	CASSPPDRKIGAFF	TGTGCCAGCAGCCCTCCGGACAGGAAGATCGGAGCTTTCTTT
-	-	TRBV6-5	TRBJ1-5	14	CASSYMRDSQPQHF	TGTGCCAGCAGTTACATGCGGGATTCCCAGCCCCAGCATTTT
-	-	TRBV6-5	TRBJ2-5	15	CASSYPLVCGETQYF	TGTGCCAGCAGTTACCCTTTAGTCTGTGGAGAGACCCAGTACTTC
-	-	TRBV7-9	TRBJ2-7	14	CASSFDSSSYEQYF	TGTGCCAGCAGCTTCGATTCTAGCTCCTACGAGCAGTACTTC
-	-	TRBV24-1	TRBJ1-2	13	CATSDFRGDGYTF	TGTGCCACCAGTGATTTTCGAGGAGATGGCTACACCTTC
-	-	TRBV10-3	TRBJ2-7	14	CAISESAVSYEQYF	TGTGCCATCAGTGAGTCGGCCGTCTCCTACGAGCAGTACTTC
TRBD1	few	TRBV6-5	TRBJ2-7	15	CASSRDRGSPYEQYF	TGTGCCAGCAGTCGGGACAGGGGGTCCCCCTACGAGCAGTACTTC
-	-	TRBV4-1	TRBJ2-6	17	CASSHHSEGTGANVLTF	TGCGCCAGCAGTCATCATAGCGAAGGTACAGGGGCCAACGTCCTGACTTTC
TRBD1	-	TRBV5-1	TRBJ1-2	15	CASSSGTGGVYGYTF	TGCGCCAGCAGCTCGGGGACAGGGGGAGTCTATGGCTACACCTTC
TRBD1	-	TRBV6-1	TRBJ2-5	15	CASSEIRTGKETQYF	TGTGCCAGCAGTGAAATCCGGACAGGGAAAGAGACCCAGTACTTC
-	-	TRBV18	TRBJ2-7	13	CASSPREAHEQYF	TGTGCCAGCTCACCAAGGGAGGCCCACGAGCAGTACTTC
TRBD1	-	TRBV4-2	TRBJ2-7	16	CASSQTTGVDSYEQYF	TGTGCCAGCAGCCAGACAACAGGGGTCGACTCCTACGAGCAGTACTTC
TRBD2	-	TRBV9	TRBJ2-3	15	CASSDQRVSSGTQYF	TGTGCCAGCAGCGACCAACGGGTATCTAGCGGTACGCAGTATTTT
TRBD1	-	TRBV19	TRBJ1-1	15	CASSATGTGNTEAFF	TGTGCCAGCTCCGCGACCGGGACAGGGAACACTGAAGCTTTCTTT
-	-	TRBV14	TRBJ1-5	14	CASEEEGSNQPQHF	TGTGCCAGCGAGGAGGAGGGGAGCAATCAGCCCCAGCATTTT
TRBD1	once	TRBV5-1	TRBJ1-1	16	CASSQAYRGMNTEAFF	TGCGCCAGCAGCCAGGCCTACAGGGGAATGAACACTGAAGCTTTCTTT
TRBD1	-	TRBV6-4	TRBJ1-6	15	CASSQSGQGISPLHF	TGTGCCAGCAGTCAATCCGGACAGGGTATTTCACCCCTCCACTTT
TRBD1	-	TRBV12-3/TRBV12-4	TRBJ1-5	13	CASSEDRDQPQHF	TGTGCCAGCAGTGAAGACAGGGATCAGCCCCAGCATTTT
-	-	TRBV19	TRBJ1-5	16	CASSPGRSSSNQPQHF	TGTGCCAGTAGCCCCGGGAGAAGCTCTAGCAATCAGCCCCAGCATTTT
-	-	TRBV5-1	TRBJ2-1	13	CASSLNSYNEQFF	TGCGCCAGCAGCCTTAACAGCTACAATGAGCAGTTCTTC
TRBD2	-	TRBV10-1	TRBJ2-3	17	CASSTTSRGVLTDTQYF	TGCGCCAGCAGTACAACCTCGCGGGGGGTCTTGACAGATACGCAGTATTTT
TRBD2	once	TRBV28	TRBJ2-7	15	CASSLTSGRISEQYF	TGTGCCAGCAGCCTGACTAGCGGGAGAATCAGCGAGCAGTACTTC
-	-	TRBV19	TRBJ1-2	15	CASSPRRGGQNDYTF	TGTGCCAGTAGTCCAAGGCGCGGGGGTCAGAATGACTACACCTTC
TRBD1	few	TRBV5-4	TRBJ1-4	15	CASSFNRGRHEKLFF	TGTGCCAGCAGCTTTAACAGGGGGCGCCATGAAAAACTGTTTTTT
TRBD1	-	TRBV28	TRBJ1-5	15	CASSRTGIWNQPQHF	TGTGCCAGCAGTCGGACAGGGATATGGAATCAGCCCCAGCATTTT
-	-	TRBV6-4	TRBJ1-2	15	CASKASLGANYGYTF	TGTGCCAGCAAGGCGAGTCTGGGGGCCAACTATGGCTACACCTTC